These 14 T cell receptor beta chains came from one sample sequenced in a study of T cells in Graves' hyperthyroidism and ophthalmopathy. Researchers amplified the TCR beta CDR3 regions from RNA transcripts. First-round RT-PCR of the TCR CDR3 relied on the HTBI primer set. One entry per CDR3 protein, called by TCRdb with MiXCR from the multiplex PCR reads. The sample has hundreds of thousands of distinct CDR3 sequences, about 15% seen once. Sequenced sample: blood. The receptors here all came from a woman between 40 and 50 years old with Graves' ophthalmopathy.

This clonotype showed up many times. This rearrangement joins TRBV20-1 to TRBJ2-5; weak D call: TRBD2 (6 bases). Between the trimmed V and J ends, which lost 3 bases and 4 bases, there was a span of 18 bases. Germline lookup yields CDR1 DFQATT and CDR2 SNEGSKA (reference sequence). The CDR3 totals 15 residues. The CDR3 coding sequence is TGCAGTGCTAGTTTAGTGGAGGGCCCCCCAGAGACCCAGTACTTC. Residues: CSASLVEGPPETQYF.

This clonotype occurred many times. The chain carries TRBV29-1 and TRBJ2-7; TRBD1 aligns across 7 bases. This CDR3 is 14 amino acids long. V was pared by 5 bases and J by 6 bases, with 13 bases of the junction left unmatched. Germline CDR1 and CDR2: SQVTM and ANQGSEA. The CDR3 sequence is CSVREDRTHPEQYF. Written as DNA, the CDR3 is TGCAGCGTTCGAGAGGACAGGACGCACCCCGAGCAGTACTTC.

Comments on this clonotype: Its ends do not fully match the called genes, so a read error is possible. The V call is TRBV6-4, the J call TRBJ1-2, with D tentatively TRBD1 (5 bases). Looked up from germline, CDR1 is MRHNA and CDR2 is SNTAGT. CDR3 length: 14 amino acids. The CDR3 bases are TGTGCCAGCAGTTACTCGAGAAGGGGAGGTGGCTACACCTTC. Residues: CASSYSRRGGGYTF.

This clonotype was counted ten times or more. V gene TRBV7-3 combines with J gene TRBJ2-5; D could derive from TRBD1 or TRBD2 (5 bases each). CDR1 and CDR2 (germline): SGHTA, FQGTGA. V lost 4 bases to trimming and J lost 4 bases, with 19 bases between them. This CDR3 region has 16 residues. CDR3 sequence reads: CASSSRAGGGLETQYF. The CDR3, as DNA: TGTGCCAGCAGCTCCAGGGCTGGAGGAGGATTAGAGACCCAGTACTTC.

This clonotype was recorded at least ten times. This chain uses TRBV6-2 or TRBV6-3 with TRBJ2-7; D might be TRBD1 (7 bases). The CDR3 contains 14 residues. V lost 2 bases and J lost 3, with 11 bases in between. Germline V CDR1 and CDR2: MNHEY, SVGEGT. CDR3 loop: CASSYLQGGYEQYF. The CDR3 DNA follows: TGTGCCAGCAGTTACCTGCAGGGGGGCTACGAGCAGTACTTC.

This clonotype was seen more than once but under ten times. The V gene is TRBV7-2, the J gene TRBJ1-2; D not resolved. The V end was cut by 6 bases, the J end by 6 bases, with 8 bases between. The CDR3 spans 11 residues. The germline V gene encodes CDR1 SGHTA and CDR2 FQGNSA. The CDR3 sequence: CASRFGHGYTF. The CDR3 nucleotides are TGTGCCAGCAGATTCGGCCATGGCTACACCTTC.

This clonotype was observed a few times. The J gene is TRBJ2-2, the V gene TRBV18, with a tentative D call TRBD1 (6 bases). Between the trimmed V and J ends, which lost 3 bases and 6 bases, there was a span of 14 bases. From germline, CDR1 is KGHSH and CDR2 LQKENI. CDR3 length equals 15 residues. The CDR3 loop is CASSPRQDSAGELFF. In DNA, the CDR3 is TGTGCCAGCTCACCTCGACAGGATTCGGCCGGGGAGCTGTTTTTT.

This rearrangement joins TRBV6-4 to TRBJ2-7; D is perhaps TRBD2 (5 bases). V lost 7 bases to trimming and J lost 1 base, with 11 bases between them. The CDR3 runs 13 residues. The V gene's germline CDR1 is MRHNA and CDR2 SNTAGT. CDR3: CASITGCSYEQYF. The DNA for the CDR3 is TGTGCCAGCATCACGGGATGTTCCTACGAGCAGTACTTC.

This clonotype was counted many times. The chain is built from TRBV12-3 or TRBV12-4 and TRBJ1-1, with 9 bases identical to TRBD1. Trimming took 6 bases from V and 10 from J; bases not matched to a gene: 6. The CDR3 is 12 amino acids. DNA of the CDR3: TGTGCCAGCAGACCTTCGACAGGGGGAGCTTTCTTT. This gives the protein CASRPSTGGAFF.

This clonotype was detected ten times or more. The chain recombines TRBV7-2 with TRBJ1-1, with 10 positions matching TRBD1. There are 19 residues in the CDR3. Trimming took 2 bases from V and 4 from J; bases not matched to a gene: 16. The V gene's germline CDR1 is SGHTA and CDR2 FQGNSA. The CDR3 region is CASSLSAVGQGFRGTEAFF. The CDR3 DNA follows: TGTGCCAGCAGCTTATCGGCAGTGGGACAGGGGTTCAGGGGCACTGAAGCTTTCTTT.

In its sample, this clonotype was seen many times. The CDR3 DNA reads as TGTGCCAGCAGTTACTCGGGTGGGACTAGCGGTCGTATGGAGCAGTACTTC. Its protein product is CASSYSGGTSGRMEQYF. The V gene is TRBV6-5, the J gene TRBJ2-7; 11 nucleotides match TRBD2. J gave up 7 bases and V 0 bases, and 11 bases lay outside the gene matches. The CDR3 consists of 17 residues. CDR1 and CDR2 (germline): MNHEY, SVGAGI.

The chain combines TRBV27 with TRBJ2-7; 11 bases match TRBD2. The CDR3 length is 17 residues. Germline values: CDR1 MNHEY, CDR2 SMNVEV (reference sequence). V trimming: 6 bases; J trimming: 6 bases; junction bases outside the gene matches: 16. This chain's CDR3 is CASSPFSQPGTSGEQYF. Written as DNA, the CDR3 is TGTGCCAGCAGCCCTTTTAGTCAGCCCGGGACTAGCGGCGAGCAGTACTTC.

This clonotype was recorded many times. V and J are TRBV5-5 and TRBJ2-5; 7 bases align to TRBD2. Germline CDR1 is SGHKS and CDR2 is YYEKEE (reference sequence). This CDR3 has 15 amino acids. V trimming: 4 bases; J trimming: 0 bases; junction bases outside the gene matches: 6. The CDR3 sequence is CASSTGTIYQETQYF. CDR3 coding DNA: TGTGCCAGCAGCACCGGGACTATCTACCAAGAGACCCAGTACTTC.

There are many counts of this clonotype. The chain joins TRBV3-1 to TRBJ1-1; no definite D call. Germline-derived CDR1 and CDR2 are LGHDT and YNNKEL (reference sequence). With 3 bases removed from V and 2 bases from J, the gap between germline ends came to 13 bases. This CDR3 is 15 amino acids long. The CDR3 sequence is CASSHQPPGNTEAFF. In DNA, the CDR3 is TGTGCCAGCAGCCATCAGCCCCCAGGTAACACTGAAGCTTTCTTT.